The 2 T cell receptor beta chains in this list originate from one sample, sequenced in a study of cytomegalovirus exposure and HLA in healthy donors. Vbeta (60) and Jbeta (13) primers were used in the PCR. Sequencing used immunoSEQ multiplex PCR; TCRdb keeps in-frame clones, though not all of them. The data include around 100,000 clones; the top ten clones carry about 3.2%. The sequenced sample consisted of PBMCs. The receptors shown here come from a man aged 40-55 years in good health and CMV-seronegative.

The CDR3 DNA follows: TGCGCCAGCACCGGAACGGGTAATTCACCCCTCCACTTT. Amino acids: CASTGTGNSPLHF. The chain couples TRBV10-2 to TRBJ1-6; D call uncertain. The germline V gene encodes CDR1 WSHSY and CDR2 SAAADI. There are 13 residues in the CDR3. The V gene lost 7 bases and the J gene lost 6 bases, with 10 bases spanning the gap.

The chain carries TRBV4-1 and TRBJ2-1; no firm D call. Per the germline V gene, CDR1 is MGHRA and CDR2 is YSYEKL. This CDR3 contains 13 residues. Deletions cut 0 bases from V and 9 bases from J, with 9 bases between. CDR3: CASSQELSREQFF. CDR3 DNA: TGCGCCAGCAGCCAAGAACTGTCCCGTGAGCAGTTCTTC.